Sequencing of this T cell receptor beta chain was carried out in a study of T cell clusters in autoimmune cytopenias. Study-wide points: Exclusive TRB clusters were about 3-fold more numerous in healthy donors than in active autoimmune hepatitis.

One tube held mixed TRB-A and TRB-B primer pools for touch-down PCR. TCRdb reprocessed the multiplex PCR reads and keeps a single row for each CDR3 protein, giving no DNA. The listing records several thousand distinct CDR3 sequences. TRB was amplified from about 250 ng of peripheral blood genomic DNA per sample. On this clonotype itself: Its antigen is undetermined.

The V gene's germline CDR1 is MNHEY and CDR2 SVGAGI. CDR3 length: 14 amino acids. This receptor was taken from a human donor with an autoimmune cytopenia or autoimmune hepatitis (not recorded which). This chain connects TRBV6-5 to TRBJ1-5. Sample: peripheral blood. The CDR3 reads CASSAAGLDQPQHF.